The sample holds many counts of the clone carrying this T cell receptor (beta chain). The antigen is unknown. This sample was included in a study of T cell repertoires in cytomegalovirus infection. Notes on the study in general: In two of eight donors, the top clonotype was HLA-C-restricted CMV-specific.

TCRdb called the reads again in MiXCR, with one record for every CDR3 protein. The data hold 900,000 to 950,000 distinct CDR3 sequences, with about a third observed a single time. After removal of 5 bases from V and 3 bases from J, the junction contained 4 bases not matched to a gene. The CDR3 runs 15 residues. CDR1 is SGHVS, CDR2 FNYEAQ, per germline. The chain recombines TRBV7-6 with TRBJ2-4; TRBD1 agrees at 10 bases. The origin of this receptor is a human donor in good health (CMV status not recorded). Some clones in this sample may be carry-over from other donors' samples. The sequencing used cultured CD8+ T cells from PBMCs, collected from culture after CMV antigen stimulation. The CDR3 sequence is CASSLGQGIKNIQYF. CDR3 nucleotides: TGTGCCAGCAGCCTGGGACAGGGGATCAAAAACATTCAGTACTTC.